A single sample is the source of the 25 T cell receptor beta chains below, sequenced in a study of cytomegalovirus exposure and HLA in healthy donors (TCRdb year 2017). The method behind the library was the immunoSEQ multiplex PCR assay. For the multiplex PCR, a mixture combining 60 forward primers for TCR Vbeta segments and 13 reverse primers for TCR Jbeta segments was used. Sourced from immuneACCESS, this table was stored by TCRdb with only in-frame sequences that have V and J called. A share of the clones is absent; for the studies checked, an unresolved V gene accounts for under half, and the remainder has no known explanation. For this sample there are roughly 170,000 clones; more than 65% appear just once. The leading ten clones occupy approximately 1.2% of the sample. Sequenced: PBMCs. The receptors here all came from a girl aged 2 to 9 in good health and CMV-seropositive.

This chain links TRBV15 with TRBJ2-1, with 9 bases lining up with TRBD2. The CDR3 is 12 amino acids. Germline-derived CDR1 and CDR2 are LNHNV and YYDKDF (reference sequence). V dropped 9 bases and J dropped 9; count of bases not matched to a gene: 6. The CDR3 reads CATSQREVEQFF. In nucleotides, the CDR3 is TGTGCCACTTCCCAGCGGGAGGTTGAGCAGTTCTTC. The whole variable domain, remainder taken from reference TRBV15 and TRBJ2-1, is DAMVIQNPRYQVTQFGKPVTLSCSQTLNHNVMYWYQQKSSQAPKLLFHYYDKDFNNEADTPDNFQSRRPNTSFCFLDIRSPGLGDTAMYLCATSQREVEQFFGPGTRLTVL.

The CDR3 reads CASSGAGYMYEQYF. CDR3 in DNA: TGTGCCAGTAGTGGGGCGGGATACATGTACGAGCAGTACTTC. The chain is built from TRBV19 and TRBJ2-7, with a possible D match to TRBD2 (6 bases). The germline gives CDR1 LNHDA, CDR2 SQIVND (reference sequence). Trimming shortened V by 5 bases and J by 4 bases, and 15 bases separated the two germline ends. The CDR3 consists of 14 residues.

The rearrangement links TRBV5-1 to TRBJ2-1; 8 bases agree with TRBD2. This CDR3 is 15 amino acids long. The V and J ends lost 2 bases and 5 bases, in that order; junction bases with no gene match: 6. The germline gives CDR1 SGHRS, CDR2 YFSETQ. Written as DNA, the CDR3 is TGCGCCAGCAGCTTCGGCGGGGGGTATGACAATGAGCAGTTCTTC. Residues: CASSFGGGYDNEQFF.

The gene calls are TRBV9 and TRBJ1-5, with 8 bases matching TRBD1. This CDR3 is 15 amino acids long. Trimming at V came to 0 bases and at J to 7 bases, leaving 6 bases not matched to a gene. Germline V gene sequence: CDR1 SGDLS, CDR2 YYNGEE. CDR3 coding DNA: TGTGCCAGCAGCGTAGGGGACCACAGGGGGCAGCCCCAGCATTTT. This sequence encodes CASSVGDHRGQPQHF. The complete variable domain, with remaining parts taken from reference TRBV9 and TRBJ1-5, reads DSGVTQTPKHLITATGQRVTLRCSPRSGDLSVYWYQQSLDQGLQFLIQYYNGEERAKGNILERFSAQQFPDLHSELNLSSLELGDSALYFCASSVGDHRGQPQHFGDGTRLSIL.

The V gene is TRBV28, the J gene TRBJ1-2; TRBD1 aligns across 7 bases. The CDR3 consists of 14 residues. Germline CDR1 is MDHEN and CDR2 is SYDVKM. The V segment lost 7 bases and the J segment 4 bases; nucleotides outside the gene matches: 9. The CDR3: CASKKPGTAYGYTF. CDR3 coding DNA: TGTGCCAGCAAGAAGCCCGGGACAGCCTATGGCTACACCTTC.

The chain combines TRBV6-1 with TRBJ2-7, with a possible D match to TRBD1 (6 bases). Germline-derived CDR1 and CDR2 are MNHNS and SASEGT. The CDR3 consists of 13 residues. V shed 11 bases and J shed 6 bases, with 20 bases lying between them. CDR3 DNA: TGTGCCTCCATACTGTCACAGGGCCGCGAGCAGTACTTC. Protein: CASILSQGREQYF.

J is TRBJ2-5 and V is TRBV13, with 10 positions matching TRBD1. The CDR3 has 15 residues. V was clipped by 0 bases and J by 4 bases; unmatched bases: 2. Germline CDR1 and CDR2: PRHDT and FYEKMQ (reference sequence). In DNA, the CDR3 is TGTGCCAGCAGCTTAGGGGGGACAGGGGTAGAGACCCAGTACTTC. Translating gives CASSLGGTGVETQYF.

The chain couples TRBV2 to TRBJ2-1, with 8 bases matching TRBD1. V lost 5 bases to trimming and J lost 1 base; unmatched junction nucleotides: 4. In germline, CDR1 is SNHLY, CDR2 FYNNEI. This CDR3 comprises 15 residues. The CDR3 sequence: CASSRQGSSYNEQFF. The CDR3 nucleotides are TGTGCCAGCAGTCGACAGGGGAGTTCCTACAATGAGCAGTTCTTC. Drawing the rest from reference TRBV2 and TRBJ2-1, the complete variable domain is EPEVTQTPSHQVTQMGQEVILRCVPISNHLYFYWYRQILGQKVEFLVSFYNNEISEKSEIFDDQFSVERPDGSNFTLKIRSTKLEDSAMYFCASSRQGSSYNEQFFGPGTRLTVL.

The V and J genes are TRBV10-1 and TRBJ2-3; D uncertain. Trimming stripped 3 bases from V and 0 bases from J, with 10 bases between. The CDR3 is 15 amino acids. The V gene's germline CDR1 is WNHNN and CDR2 SYGVQD (reference sequence). DNA of the CDR3: TGCGCCAGCAGTGATGGGCCTGCTAGCACAGATACGCAGTATTTT. This translates into CASSDGPASTDTQYF.

This clone was detected once. V is TRBV15 and J is TRBJ2-4, with D tentatively TRBD2 (6 bases). The CDR3 is 13 residues long. The V and J ends lost 8 bases and 1 base respectively, with 9 bases between them. Germline V gives CDR1 LNHNV, CDR2 YYDKDF (reference sequence). The CDR3 DNA is TGTGCCACCGGGGAGGAGGCCAAAAACATTCAGTACTTC. As protein: CATGEEAKNIQYF.

The V call is TRBV2, the J call TRBJ1-2, with D maybe TRBD1 (5 bases). Per the germline V gene, CDR1 is SNHLY and CDR2 is FYNNEI. The V gene lost 1 base and the J gene lost 3 bases, with 9 bases spanning the gap. This CDR3 is built from 14 residues. The CDR3 region is CASSEVWGDYGYTF. CDR3 sequence (DNA): TGTGCCAGCAGTGAAGTGTGGGGGGACTATGGCTACACCTTC.

V and J are TRBV28 and TRBJ1-1; tentatively, D is TRBD1 (6 bases). CDR3 length equals 15 residues. Germline assignment: CDR1 MDHEN and CDR2 SYDVKM. Between the trimmed V and J ends, which lost 3 bases and 1 base, there was a span of 12 bases. For the CDR3, the DNA is TGTGCCAGCAGTTTCTACAGGGCAGGGAACACTGAAGCTTTCTTT. Protein: CASSFYRAGNTEAFF.

The chain links TRBV5-1 to TRBJ2-1; TRBD2 aligns across 7 bases. CDR3 length equals 14 residues. V shed 0 bases and J 6 bases; nucleotides not matched to a gene: 3. Germline assignment: CDR1 SGHRS and CDR2 YFSETQ. CDR3 protein: CASSLALALNEQFF. CDR3 DNA sequence: TGCGCCAGCAGCTTGGCACTAGCGCTCAATGAGCAGTTCTTC.

The J gene is TRBJ2-6, the V gene TRBV7-3, with a possible D match to TRBD2 (5 bases). Looked up from germline, CDR1 is SGHTA and CDR2 is FQGTGA. The CDR3 extends over 17 amino acids. V lost 4 bases, J lost 0 bases, and 13 bases lay in between. This CDR3 is CASSSPPRVSGANVLTF. The CDR3, as DNA: TGTGCCAGCAGCTCTCCCCCGCGGGTCTCTGGGGCCAACGTCCTGACTTTC. The complete variable domain, with remaining parts taken from reference TRBV7-3 and TRBJ2-6, reads GAGVSQTPSNKVTEKGKYVELRCDPISGHTALYWYRQSLGQGPEFLIYFQGTGAADDSGLPNDRFFAVRPEGSVSTLKIQRTERGDSAVYLCASSSPPRVSGANVLTFGAGSRLTVL.

The CDR3 DNA reads TGTGCCAGCAGCTTAGATATTGGGACTAGCGGGATTCAGTCCTACAATGAGCAGTTCTTC. Translating it yields CASSLDIGTSGIQSYNEQFF. The rearrangement uses TRBV11-2 and TRBJ2-1; 13 bases line up with TRBD2. With 0 bases clipped from V and 1 base from J, the junction kept 9 bases outside the gene matches. The CDR3 covers 20 residues. Germline CDR1 reads SGHAT; CDR2 reads FQNNGV.

The chain links TRBV7-3 to TRBJ2-7; TRBD2 aligns across 8 bases. J lost 2 bases, V lost 5 bases, and 5 bases had no gene match. The germline CDR1 and CDR2 sequences are SGHTA and FQGTGA. The CDR3 totals 14 residues. The CDR3 DNA is TGTGCCAGCAGCCCAACTAGCGGTGCCTACGAGCAGTACTTC. It yields the protein CASSPTSGAYEQYF.

The chain's CDR3 is CASSHSFRDRGKLFF. The CDR3 DNA follows: TGTGCCAGCAGCCACTCCTTCCGAGACAGGGGGAAGCTGTTTTTT. The chain couples TRBV14 to TRBJ2-2, with 9 nucleotides matching TRBD1. Trimming removed 3 bases from V and 12 bases from J; junction bases left unmatched: 11. CDR3 size: 15 residues. CDR1 is SGHDN, CDR2 FVKESK, per germline.

Notes on this clone: Sequence at one end of the junction differs from germline and may be a read error. The V call is TRBV6-1, the J call TRBJ1-2; TRBD1 might be the D (5 bases). Looked up from germline, CDR1 is MNHNS and CDR2 is SASEGT. The CDR3 loop spans 15 amino acids. The CDR3 loop is CASSESKGRQYAYTF. In DNA form, the CDR3 reads TGTGCCAGCAGTGAAAGTAAAGGACGACAGTATGCCTACACCTTC.

The rearrangement links TRBV6-6 to TRBJ1-1; tentatively, D is TRBD1 (6 bases). The CDR3 totals 15 residues. Trimming removed 5 bases from V and 1 base from J, with 14 bases in between. Germline loops: CDR1 MNHNY, CDR2 SVGAGI (reference sequence). The CDR3 bases are TGTGCCAGCAGTCTACAGGGAGTCACGAACACTGAAGCTTTCTTT. This sequence encodes CASSLQGVTNTEAFF.

This chain uses TRBV5-4 with TRBJ1-6; no firm D call. The germline V and J ends were trimmed by 4 bases and 6 bases, with 11 bases remaining between them. This CDR3 region has 14 residues. Germline CDR1 and CDR2: SGHNT and YYREEE (reference sequence). CDR3 sequence (DNA): TGTGCCAGCAGCATCGACGGAGGTAATTCACCCCTCCACTTT. The encoded protein is CASSIDGGNSPLHF.

This CDR3 is CASTGGPEAFF. CDR3 nucleotides: TGCGCCAGCACGGGGGGCCCTGAAGCTTTCTTT. V and J are TRBV10-2 and TRBJ1-1; weak D call: TRBD1 (6 bases). The CDR3 spans 11 residues. Germline CDR1 reads WSHSY; CDR2 reads SAAADI. V was trimmed by 7 bases and J by 6 bases, leaving 9 bases between them.

J is TRBJ2-5 and V is TRBV28, with D hard to call. V was shortened by 4 bases and J by 4 bases, with 4 bases between the two germline ends. This CDR3 contains 11 residues. Germline V gene data show CDR1 as MDHEN and CDR2 as SYDVKM. The CDR3 is CASSSRETQYF. CDR3 DNA sequence: TGTGCCAGCAGTTCCCGAGAGACCCAGTACTTC.

The rearrangement joins TRBV19 to TRBJ2-7; D not resolved. From germline, CDR1 is LNHDA and CDR2 SQIVND (reference sequence). CDR3 length: 13 amino acids. V was trimmed by 3 bases and J by 4 bases, leaving 10 bases between them. The chain's CDR3 is CASSIGTKYEQYF. DNA of the CDR3: TGTGCCAGTAGTATCGGCACTAAATACGAGCAGTACTTC.

The chain recombines TRBV5-4 with TRBJ1-2; D remains unclear. V lost 0 bases and J lost 5, with 14 bases in between. Germline V gene lookup returns CDR1 SGHNT and CDR2 YYREEE (reference sequence). This CDR3 is 15 amino acids long. The CDR3 DNA sequence: TGTGCCAGCAGCTTGGCCGAGGAACAAGAATATGGCTACACCTTC. Translating it yields CASSLAEEQEYGYTF.

This clone was observed a few times. This chain links TRBV5-6 with TRBJ1-5, with 9 bases identical to TRBD1. The CDR3 spans 14 residues. Germline V gives CDR1 SGHDT, CDR2 YYEEEE. V was clipped by 4 bases and J by 4 bases; unmatched bases: 3. The CDR3 DNA reads as TGTGCCAGCAGCCCCGGACAGGGGAATCAGCCCCAGCATTTT. The encoded protein is CASSPGQGNQPQHF.